A selection of T cell receptor beta chains follows, all from one sample in a study of identical twins. MiXCR was run by TCRdb on the 5' RACE reads, yielding one entry per CDR3 protein. The sample lists 540,000 or so distinct CDR3 sequences; approximately 20% were seen once. These data are also associated with another study on yellow fever vaccine responses in identical twins.

Sequenced material: CD4+ T cells sorted from blood. The receptor set was obtained from a woman under 30 in good health. The conserved cysteine and the conserved F or W are not part of the CDR3 here. A row's size may be missing; if present it is once, few, many or a size class.

J | V | size | CDR3
TRBJ2-3 | TRBV7-3 | . | ASSPGLGQY
TRBJ2-5 | TRBV12-3/TRBV12-4 | . | ASSLESLATETQY
TRBJ2-5 | TRBV5-8 | . | ASSSTDLPETQY
TRBJ2-1 | TRBV24-1 | . | ATSDLPVGRSYNEQF
TRBJ2-1 | TRBV19 | . | ASSRSPEQF
TRBJ2-5 | TRBV24-1 | . | ATRASGGYQETQY
TRBJ1-5 | TRBV20-1 | . | SARDARVNQPQH
TRBJ1-1 | TRBV7-9 | many | ASSLGGKDTEAF
TRBJ1-1 | TRBV4-1 | . | ASSQDGAGRTEAF
TRBJ1-3 | TRBV18 | . | ASSPQRQIGNTIY
TRBJ1-1 | TRBV12-3/TRBV12-4 | . | ASSLVAPRVGTEAF
TRBJ2-1 | TRBV12-3/TRBV12-4 | . | ASSFGLSSYNEQF
TRBJ2-5 | TRBV29-1 | few | SVVRTGVLETQY
TRBJ1-2 | TRBV12-2 | few | ASRLANSEGYT
TRBJ2-3 | TRBV12-3/TRBV12-4 | . | ASSRLEATQY
TRBJ2-1 | TRBV6-5 | . | ASSYRLLAGGMYEQF
TRBJ1-5 | TRBV6-1 | . | ASSDTGSNQPQH
TRBJ2-3 | TRBV7-6 | . | ASSPRGSGSLADTQY
TRBJ2-7 | TRBV3-1 | . | ASSQTGEVYEQY
TRBJ2-7 | TRBV7-2 | few | ASSPSLVTVGEQY
TRBJ2-1 | TRBV19 | once | ASSIRLAGGNEQF
TRBJ2-5 | TRBV20-1 | few | SGAPEVSETQY
TRBJ1-2 | TRBV4-2 | few | ASSQGGVPRGYT
TRBJ2-3 | TRBV6-5 | . | ASSSPLKDTQY
TRBJ1-1 | TRBV6-5 | . | ASSYSGQSNTEAF
TRBJ2-5 | TRBV29-1 | . | SVPGTTDQETQY
TRBJ1-1 | TRBV6-5 | few | ASSYSQGRTEAF
TRBJ2-1 | TRBV6-5 | few | ASSYSGSGSYNEQF
TRBJ1-2 | TRBV6-1 | many | ASRSPTGNYGYT
TRBJ2-1 | TRBV12-3/TRBV12-4 | . | ASRTGGRAYNEQF
TRBJ1-2 | TRBV28 | . | ASSLRHSGGDSYT
TRBJ2-1 | TRBV2 | . | ASKIVGGPYNEQF
TRBJ1-2 | TRBV5-8 | few | ASSLYYRDNYGYT